The 17 T cell receptor beta chains presented below share a single source sample, sequenced in a study of cytomegalovirus exposure and HLA in healthy donors (dated by TCRdb to about 2017). Library method: the immunoSEQ multiplex PCR assay. For the multiplex PCR, a mixture combining 60 forward primers for TCR Vbeta segments and 13 reverse primers for TCR Jbeta segments was used. TCRdb provides this immuneACCESS table in a form limited to in-frame rearrangements. Some clones are lacking; in checked studies, under half of them reflect an unresolved V gene, and why the rest are absent is not known. This sample has around 170,000 clones in its table, and approximately 84% of those were observed once. Of the sample, approximately 1.3% falls within the top ten clones. Sequences were obtained from PBMCs. The receptors shown here come from a man in his fifties in good health and CMV-seropositive.

The V gene is TRBV18, the J gene TRBJ2-7, with 9 bases lining up with TRBD2. CDR1 KGHSH and CDR2 LQKENI come from the germline V gene. The CDR3 is made up of 15 amino acids. Unmatched junction bases numbered 8, after V lost 4 bases and J lost 4 bases. The CDR3 spells CASSRSGTSRYEQYF. DNA for the CDR3: TGTGCCAGCTCACGGTCCGGGACTAGCAGATACGAGCAGTACTTC. The complete variable domain, with remaining parts taken from reference TRBV18 and TRBJ2-7, reads NAGVMQNPRHLVRRRGQEARLRCSPMKGHSHVYWYRQLPEEGLKFMVYLQKENIIDESGMPKERFSAEFPKEGPSILRIQQVVRGDSAAYFCASSRSGTSRYEQYFGPGTRLTVT.

The chain combines TRBV30 with TRBJ1-6; TRBD1 aligns across 7 bases. After removal of 8 bases from V and 10 bases from J, the junction contained 11 bases not matched to a gene. The CDR3 covers 13 residues. CDR1 and CDR2 from the germline V gene are GTSNPN and SVGIG (reference sequence). The CDR3: CALRTGTGSPLHF. As DNA, the CDR3 is TGTGCCCTACGGACAGGCACAGGGTCACCCCTCCACTTT.

V gene TRBV5-4 combines with J gene TRBJ2-7, with 10 bases aligning to TRBD1. The V segment lost 4 bases and the J segment 6 bases; nucleotides outside the gene matches: 7. CDR1 is SGHNT, CDR2 YYREEE, per germline (reference sequence). The CDR3 is 14 residues long. The CDR3 loop reads CASSRRDRGSEQYF. Written as DNA, the CDR3 is TGTGCCAGCAGCAGAAGGGACAGGGGATCCGAGCAGTACTTC.

The chain uses TRBV9 and TRBJ2-1; D call uncertain. Trimming took 0 bases from V and 0 from J, leaving 13 bases between them. The CDR3 is 17 residues long. CDR1 and CDR2 (germline): SGDLS, YYNGEE. The DNA of the CDR3 is TGTGCCAGCAGCGTAGGACCGGAAACGGGCTCCTACAATGAGCAGTTCTTC. Residues: CASSVGPETGSYNEQFF. The full variable domain, with the rest looked up from reference TRBV9 and TRBJ2-1, is DSGVTQTPKHLITATGQRVTLRCSPRSGDLSVYWYQQSLDQGLQFLIQYYNGEERAKGNILERFSAQQFPDLHSELNLSSLELGDSALYFCASSVGPETGSYNEQFFGPGTRLTVL.

The chain joins TRBV5-1 to TRBJ2-7, with 10 bases identical to TRBD1. The V gene's germline CDR1 is SGHRS and CDR2 YFSETQ. This CDR3 region has 14 residues. V trimming: 4 bases; J trimming: 4 bases; junction bases outside the gene matches: 5. The CDR3 here is CASSVGQGSYEQYF. In DNA, the CDR3 is TGCGCCAGCAGCGTGGGACAGGGGAGTTACGAGCAGTACTTC.

The chain links TRBV5-5 to TRBJ1-2; D remains unclear. CDR3 length equals 15 residues. The V gene's germline CDR1 is SGHKS and CDR2 YYEKEE (reference sequence). The V end was cut by 0 bases, the J end by 6 bases, with 15 bases between. This CDR3 reads CASSLDINAANGYTF. CDR3 nucleotide sequence: TGTGCCAGCAGCTTGGACATTAATGCGGCGAATGGCTACACCTTC.

Here the CDR3 reads CASSPEPGQGSYEQYF. CDR3 nucleotides: TGTGCCAGCTCACCTGAACCGGGACAGGGATCCTACGAGCAGTACTTC. This rearrangement joins TRBV18 to TRBJ2-7, with 9 bases identical to TRBD1. Germline CDR1 is KGHSH and CDR2 is LQKENI. This CDR3 spans 16 amino acids. The V and J ends lost 3 bases and 1 base, in that order; junction bases with no gene match: 7.

V usage is TRBV7-8 and J usage is TRBJ2-1; 11 bases align to TRBD2. Germline CDR1 reads SGHVS; CDR2 reads FQNEAQ. Trimming cost V 1 base and J 6 bases; bases outside gene matches: 8. CDR3 length: 17 residues. CDR3 loop: CASSLDLLSGRVNEQFF. The CDR3 DNA is TGTGCCAGCAGCTTAGATCTCCTTAGCGGGAGGGTCAATGAGCAGTTCTTC.

The table lists this clone with a count of one. The chain couples TRBV5-8 to TRBJ1-4, with 10 bases lining up with TRBD1. This CDR3 has 15 residues. The germline V gene has CDR1 SGHTS and CDR2 YDEGEE. V lost 5 bases to trimming and J lost 3 bases; unmatched junction nucleotides: 4. CDR3 loop: CASRAGTGANEKLFF. CDR3 sequence (DNA): TGTGCCAGCAGGGCCGGGACAGGGGCTAATGAAAAACTGTTTTTT. Full variable domain (rest looked up from reference TRBV5-8 and TRBJ1-4): EAGVTQSPTHLIKTRGQQATLRCSPISGHTSVYWYQQALGLGLQFLLWYDEGEERNRGNFPPRFSGRQFPNYSSELNVNALELEDSALYLCASRAGTGANEKLFFGSGTQLSVL.

The J gene is TRBJ2-3, the V gene TRBV21-1; the table names TRBD2, a call not compared with the DNA. TRBV21-1 is recorded as a pseudogene. The CDR3 sequence is 16 residues long. This CDR3 reads CASSQRLAGNTDTQYF. The CDR3 coding sequence is TGTGCCAGCAGCCAAAGACTAGCGGGGAACACAGATACGCAGTATTTT.

V and J are TRBV14 and TRBJ1-2; 7 bases agree with TRBD1. The CDR3 is 13 residues long. Germline V gene sequence: CDR1 SGHDN, CDR2 FVKESK. V was clipped by 4 bases and J by 2 bases; unmatched bases: 1. Here the CDR3 reads CASSRDRNYGYTF. CDR3 in DNA: TGTGCCAGCAGCCGGGACAGAAACTATGGCTACACCTTC.

The chain joins TRBV5-1 to TRBJ2-5; 8 bases map to TRBD2. Germline V CDR1 and CDR2: SGHRS, YFSETQ. The CDR3 has 16 residues. V was clipped by 7 bases and J by 5 bases; unmatched bases: 16. The CDR3 spells CASAGAGGASWETQYF. The CDR3 coding sequence is TGCGCCAGCGCAGGGGCCGGGGGGGCCTCCTGGGAGACCCAGTACTTC.

V is TRBV19 and J is TRBJ2-3; 7 nucleotides match TRBD2. CDR3 length equals 15 residues. Unmatched junction bases numbered 5, after V lost 5 bases and J lost 0 bases. Germline V gives CDR1 LNHDA, CDR2 SQIVND (reference sequence). CDR3: CASSGRGTSTDTQYF. The CDR3 bases are TGTGCCAGTAGTGGGCGGGGGACTAGCACAGATACGCAGTATTTT.

The V and J genes are TRBV28 and TRBJ1-5; TRBD1 is a possible D gene (5 bases). From germline, CDR1 is MDHEN and CDR2 SYDVKM. The CDR3 covers 12 residues. V lost 11 bases and J 4 bases, leaving 12 bases between the germline ends. The CDR3 nucleotides are TGTGCCTGCGGCAGGGTAAATCAGCCCCAGCATTTT. This gives the protein CACGRVNQPQHF. Full variable domain (remainder filled in from reference TRBV28 and TRBJ1-5): DVKVTQSSRYLVKRTGEKVFLECVQDMDHENMFWYRQDPGLGLRLIYFSYDVKMKEKGDIPEGYSVSREKKERFSLILESASTNQTSMYLCACGRVNQPQHFGDGTRLSIL.

The chain links TRBV11-3 to TRBJ2-2; D gene ambiguous. The CDR3 covers 11 residues. Looked up from germline, CDR1 is SGHNT and CDR2 is YENEEA. The V and J ends lost 9 bases and 6 bases respectively, with 8 bases between them. Here the CDR3 DNA reads TGTGCCAGTCGAGCCGCCGGGGAGCTGTTTTTT. Translating gives CASRAAGELFF.

The V call is TRBV28, the J call TRBJ1-6, with D perhaps TRBD1 (6 bases). Germline assignment: CDR1 MDHEN and CDR2 SYDVKM. Trimming removed 7 bases from V and 9 bases from J, with 19 bases in between. The CDR3 contains 15 residues. The CDR3 sequence is CASTLPGQAFSPLHF. The CDR3 DNA is TGTGCCAGCACCTTACCGGGACAAGCTTTTTCACCCCTCCACTTT. Full variable domain (outside the CDR3, taken from reference TRBV28 and TRBJ1-6): DVKVTQSSRYLVKRTGEKVFLECVQDMDHENMFWYRQDPGLGLRLIYFSYDVKMKEKGDIPEGYSVSREKKERFSLILESASTNQTSMYLCASTLPGQAFSPLHFGNGTRLTVT.

The chain links TRBV5-1 to TRBJ1-6; 8 bases agree with TRBD1. V dropped 7 bases and J dropped 0; count of bases not matched to a gene: 3. This CDR3 has 15 residues. The germline V gene has CDR1 SGHRS and CDR2 YFSETQ. CDR3 in DNA: TGCGCCAGCTCAGGGGGCAGCTCCTATAATTCACCCCTCCACTTT. It specifies CASSGGSSYNSPLHF.